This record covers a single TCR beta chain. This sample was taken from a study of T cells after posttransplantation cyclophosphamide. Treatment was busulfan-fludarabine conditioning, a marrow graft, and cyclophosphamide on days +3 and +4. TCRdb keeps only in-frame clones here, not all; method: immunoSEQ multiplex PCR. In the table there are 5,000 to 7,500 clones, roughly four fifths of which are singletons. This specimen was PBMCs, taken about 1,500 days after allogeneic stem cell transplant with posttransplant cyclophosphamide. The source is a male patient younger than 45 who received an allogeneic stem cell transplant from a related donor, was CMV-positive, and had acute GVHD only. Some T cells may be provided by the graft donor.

The CDR3 loop is CASSLPNEGTEAFF. The CDR3 bases are TGCGCCAGCAGCTTACCCAATGAGGGCACTGAAGCTTTCTTT. This chain links TRBV5-1 with TRBJ1-1, with unresolved D. V lost 2 bases, J lost 4 bases, and 12 bases lay in between. The germline gives CDR1 SGHRS, CDR2 YFSETQ. The CDR3 runs 14 residues.